Presented here are 23 T cell receptor beta chains from one specimen sequenced in a study of CD4 T cell repertoires in COVID-19. Produced via immunoSEQ multiplex PCR; TCRdb's table is partial and in-frame only. The sample lists about 24,000 clones, roughly 92% occurring once. These memory T cells were uncultured and sequenced directly after ex vivo isolation. This material consisted of circulating follicular helper CD4+ T cells (cTfh) from blood, taken before the COVID-19 pandemic. The receptor set was obtained from a human donor who had COVID-19.

This sequence joins TRBV7-9 and TRBJ2-7, with 8 bases fitting TRBD2. This CDR3 spans 16 amino acids. The trim removed 2 bases at V and 3 bases at J, leaving 9 bases unmatched. From germline, CDR1 is SEHNR and CDR2 FQNEAQ (reference sequence). CDR3 sequence (DNA): TGTGCCAGCAGCTTATTAGCGGGGCTGCCTATCTACGAGCAGTACTTC. This encodes CASSLLAGLPIYEQYF.

This clone was seen only a few times. V usage is TRBV5-4 and J usage is TRBJ2-3; D call uncertain. Deletions cut 5 bases from V and 3 bases from J, with 13 bases between. The germline V gene has CDR1 SGHNT and CDR2 YYREEE (reference sequence). The CDR3 totals 14 residues. This chain's CDR3 is CASSPWSVTDTQYF. The CDR3, as DNA: TGTGCCAGCAGTCCCTGGAGCGTTACAGATACGCAGTATTTT. Variable domain in full (rest from reference TRBV5-4 and TRBJ2-3): ETGVTQSPTHLIKTRGQQVTLRCSSQSGHNTVSWYQQALGQGPQFIFQYYREEENGRGNFPPRFSGLQFPNYSSELNVNALELDDSALYLCASSPWSVTDTQYFGPGTRLTVL.

The chain employs TRBV15 and TRBJ2-7, with TRBD1 matching 8 bases. Germline lookup yields CDR1 LNHNV and CDR2 YYDKDF (reference sequence). CDR3 length: 14 residues. V shed 0 bases, J shed 7 bases, and the junction held 5 bases outside the gene matches. The CDR3 spells CATSRDRGLGEQYF. CDR3 sequence (DNA): TGTGCCACCAGCAGAGACAGGGGGCTAGGGGAGCAGTACTTC.

The V call is TRBV29-1, the J call TRBJ2-3; tentatively, D is TRBD2 (7 bases). The germline V gene has CDR1 SQVTM and CDR2 ANQGSEA. V lost 6 bases to trimming and J lost 3 bases, with 19 bases between them. The CDR3 is made up of 15 amino acids. CDR3 protein: CSVGEWGGLTDTQYF. The CDR3 DNA follows: TGCAGCGTGGGAGAATGGGGGGGCCTGACAGATACGCAGTATTTT.

The chain combines TRBV6-1 with TRBJ1-5; tentatively, D is TRBD1 (5 bases). Trimming removed 2 bases at V and 0 bases at J, with 11 bases between. The CDR3 sequence is 16 residues long. Germline V gene lookup returns CDR1 MNHNS and CDR2 SASEGT. The CDR3 is CASSEMGGFSNQPQHF. CDR3 coding DNA: TGTGCCAGCAGTGAAATGGGGGGGTTTAGCAATCAGCCCCAGCATTTT.

This clone was seen just once. Here the CDR3 DNA reads TGCGCCAGCAGCTTCTTCGGGGACCGGGGGGAAAAACTGTTTTTT. Its translation: CASSFFGDRGEKLFF. The chain recombines TRBV5-1 with TRBJ1-4; D is possibly TRBD1 (5 bases). The CDR3 has 15 amino acids. The germline V gene encodes CDR1 SGHRS and CDR2 YFSETQ. V was trimmed by 2 bases and J by 8 bases, leaving 16 bases between them. Based on the CDR3 plus reference TRBV5-1 and TRBJ1-4, the full variable domain is KAGVTQTPRYLIKTRGQQVTLSCSPISGHRSVSWYQQTPGQGLQFLFEYFSETQRNKGNFPGRFSGRQFSNSRSEMNVSTLELGDSALYLCASSFFGDRGEKLFFGSGTQLSVL.

The rearrangement uses TRBV6-6 and TRBJ2-7, with D hard to call. The length of the CDR3 is 14 residues. V lost 11 bases and J 2 bases, leaving 19 bases between the germline ends. Germline-derived CDR1 and CDR2 are MNHNY and SVGAGI (reference sequence). The CDR3 sequence is CASAFKEVTYEQYF. CDR3 sequence (DNA): TGTGCCTCCGCATTCAAAGAGGTTACCTACGAGCAGTACTTC.

This clone was counted once. J is TRBJ1-4 and V is TRBV11-2; TRBD1 is a possible D gene (5 bases). The germline CDR1 and CDR2 sequences are SGHAT and FQNNGV. The CDR3 has 15 amino acids. Trimming pared 4 bases from V and 5 bases from J, leaving 14 bases between. The CDR3: CASSSEGKGNEKLFF. In DNA, the CDR3 is TGTGCCAGCAGCTCGGAGGGGAAGGGCAATGAAAAACTGTTTTTT. The full variable domain, its missing parts supplied by reference TRBV11-2 and TRBJ1-4, is EAGVAQSPRYKIIEKRQSVAFWCNPISGHATLYWYQQILGQGPKLLIQFQNNGVVDDSQLPKDRFSAERLKGVDSTLKIQPAKLEDSAVYLCASSSEGKGNEKLFFGSGTQLSVL.

V is TRBV18 and J is TRBJ1-1; D is perhaps TRBD1 (5 bases). The CDR3 runs to 17 residues. With 2 bases removed from V and 4 bases from J, the gap between germline ends came to 20 bases. Germline CDR1 KGHSH, CDR2 LQKENI. CDR3 DNA sequence: TGTGCCAGCTCACCAATCGCAGGGAAGGTTAAGGGCACTGAAGCTTTCTTT. As protein: CASSPIAGKVKGTEAFF.

This chain connects TRBV18 to TRBJ1-1; D unclear. V was shortened by 1 base and J by 1 base, with 19 bases between the two germline ends. Per the germline V gene, CDR1 is KGHSH and CDR2 is LQKENI. CDR3 length: 18 amino acids. In DNA form, the CDR3 reads TGTGCCAGCTCACCACGGTTGGGCAGCTCAAGCTGGAACACTGAAGCTTTCTTT. This translates into CASSPRLGSSSWNTEAFF.

The chain links TRBV6-6 to TRBJ2-7; D gene uncertain. CDR3 size: 12 residues. Germline V gene lookup returns CDR1 MNHNY and CDR2 SVGAGI (reference sequence). Trimming removed 4 bases at V and 3 bases at J, with 7 bases between. The CDR3 reads CASSSQNYEQYF. DNA for the CDR3: TGTGCCAGCAGTTCCCAAAACTACGAGCAGTACTTC.

The V call is TRBV7-2, the J call TRBJ2-7; 16 bases line up with TRBD2. V was clipped by 0 bases and J by 7 bases; unmatched bases: 6. This CDR3 contains 17 residues. Germline lookup yields CDR1 SGHTA and CDR2 FQGNSA. CDR3 sequence (DNA): TGTGCCAGCAGCTTAGCGCACGGGACTAGCGGGAGGGGAGAGCAGTACTTC. This sequence encodes CASSLAHGTSGRGEQYF.

The chain employs TRBV5-1 and TRBJ2-7, with 7 bases aligning to TRBD1. CDR1 and CDR2 from the germline V gene are SGHRS and YFSETQ. The ends lost 0 bases at V and 2 bases at J; junction bases unmatched: 2. The CDR3 sequence is 14 residues long. In DNA, the CDR3 is TGCGCCAGCAGCTTGGAGGGACAGCCCTACGAGCAGTACTTC. Its protein product is CASSLEGQPYEQYF.

J is TRBJ2-7 and V is TRBV28; 8 bases are a match to TRBD2. CDR3 length equals 21 residues. V gave up 4 bases and J gave up 2 bases; unmatched junction bases: 25. From germline, CDR1 is MDHEN and CDR2 SYDVKM. The CDR3 nucleotides read TGTGCCAGCAGTTCACGACCCTATCGCACTAGCGGCAGGGATGTTCCCTACGAGCAGTACTTC. Translating gives CASSSRPYRTSGRDVPYEQYF.

This chain connects TRBV6-5 to TRBJ1-3, with D hard to call. V was cut by 6 bases and J by 6 bases, with 12 bases left in between. This CDR3 has 13 amino acids. CDR1 and CDR2 (germline): MNHEY, SVGAGI. In DNA form, the CDR3 reads TGTGCCAGCAGAACGGGGATGGAAAACACCATATATTTT. This translates into CASRTGMENTIYF.

J is TRBJ2-2 and V is TRBV19, with 7 positions matching TRBD2. The V gene's germline CDR1 is LNHDA and CDR2 SQIVND (reference sequence). The CDR3 is made up of 15 amino acids. V shed 5 bases and J 4 bases; nucleotides not matched to a gene: 7. CDR3 sequence: CASSPGVAGTGELFF. The CDR3 bases are TGTGCCAGTAGTCCGGGGGTAGCGGGCACCGGGGAGCTGTTTTTT.

The gene calls are TRBV7-2 and TRBJ1-1; tentative D call: TRBD1 (6 bases). This CDR3 is 13 amino acids long. Per germline, CDR1 SGHTA and CDR2 FQGNSA. V was cut by 4 bases and J by 4 bases, with 10 bases left in between. CDR3 nucleotides: TGTGCCAGCAGCTCACTGACAGGCACTGAAGCTTTCTTT. It encodes CASSSLTGTEAFF.

The chain uses TRBV4-1 and TRBJ2-3, with TRBD1 as a possible D gene (5 bases). CDR1 is MGHRA and CDR2 is YSYEKL in the germline V gene. Trimming shortened V by 1 base and J by 6 bases, and 14 bases separated the two germline ends. This CDR3 is built from 15 residues. CDR3 bases: TGCGCCAGCAGCCAAGCGTTAAGACAGCAGGATACGCAGTATTTT. It encodes CASSQALRQQDTQYF.

This chain connects TRBV19 to TRBJ2-6; D may be TRBD1 (5 bases). The CDR3 is 19 residues long. The germline V and J ends were trimmed by 4 bases and 5 bases, with 24 bases remaining between them. CDR1 and CDR2 (germline): LNHDA, SQIVND (reference sequence). The CDR3 nucleotides are TGTGCCAGTAGTACATTATGGACAAAATCACAAAGTCGGGCCAACGTCCTGACTTTC. This translates into CASSTLWTKSQSRANVLTF.

The chain joins TRBV28 to TRBJ1-2, with 7 bases that match TRBD1. The ends lost 3 bases at V and 4 bases at J; junction bases unmatched: 5. This CDR3 contains 14 residues. Germline assignment: CDR1 MDHEN and CDR2 SYDVKM. The CDR3 sequence is CASSFGDRFYGYTF. The CDR3, as DNA: TGTGCCAGCAGTTTTGGGGACAGATTCTATGGCTACACCTTC.

The V call is TRBV5-1, the J call TRBJ2-5; 7 nucleotides align to TRBD1. V was pared by 5 bases and J by 2 bases, with 6 bases of the junction left unmatched. Germline CDR1 SGHRS, CDR2 YFSETQ. This CDR3 region has 14 residues. The CDR3 DNA reads TGCGCCAGCAGTGCATGGGACAGACAAGAGACCCAGTACTTC. Its protein is CASSAWDRQETQYF.

The gene calls are TRBV15 and TRBJ2-7, with 8 bases aligning to TRBD1. Looked up from germline, CDR1 is LNHNV and CDR2 is YYDKDF (reference sequence). The CDR3 consists of 13 residues. Trimming removed 5 bases from V and 6 bases from J; junction bases left unmatched: 6. CDR3 residues: CATSRTGYGEQYF. The CDR3 nucleotides read TGTGCCACCAGCCGGACAGGGTATGGCGAGCAGTACTTC.

The chain is built from TRBV14 and TRBJ2-2; possibly TRBD1 for D (5 bases). The V gene lost 4 bases and the J gene lost 3 bases, with 9 bases spanning the gap. CDR3 size: 14 residues. Germline-derived CDR1 and CDR2 are SGHDN and FVKESK. In nucleotides, the CDR3 is TGTGCCAGCAGCCCCAGGGCGGACACCGGGGAGCTGTTTTTT. Translated: CASSPRADTGELFF.